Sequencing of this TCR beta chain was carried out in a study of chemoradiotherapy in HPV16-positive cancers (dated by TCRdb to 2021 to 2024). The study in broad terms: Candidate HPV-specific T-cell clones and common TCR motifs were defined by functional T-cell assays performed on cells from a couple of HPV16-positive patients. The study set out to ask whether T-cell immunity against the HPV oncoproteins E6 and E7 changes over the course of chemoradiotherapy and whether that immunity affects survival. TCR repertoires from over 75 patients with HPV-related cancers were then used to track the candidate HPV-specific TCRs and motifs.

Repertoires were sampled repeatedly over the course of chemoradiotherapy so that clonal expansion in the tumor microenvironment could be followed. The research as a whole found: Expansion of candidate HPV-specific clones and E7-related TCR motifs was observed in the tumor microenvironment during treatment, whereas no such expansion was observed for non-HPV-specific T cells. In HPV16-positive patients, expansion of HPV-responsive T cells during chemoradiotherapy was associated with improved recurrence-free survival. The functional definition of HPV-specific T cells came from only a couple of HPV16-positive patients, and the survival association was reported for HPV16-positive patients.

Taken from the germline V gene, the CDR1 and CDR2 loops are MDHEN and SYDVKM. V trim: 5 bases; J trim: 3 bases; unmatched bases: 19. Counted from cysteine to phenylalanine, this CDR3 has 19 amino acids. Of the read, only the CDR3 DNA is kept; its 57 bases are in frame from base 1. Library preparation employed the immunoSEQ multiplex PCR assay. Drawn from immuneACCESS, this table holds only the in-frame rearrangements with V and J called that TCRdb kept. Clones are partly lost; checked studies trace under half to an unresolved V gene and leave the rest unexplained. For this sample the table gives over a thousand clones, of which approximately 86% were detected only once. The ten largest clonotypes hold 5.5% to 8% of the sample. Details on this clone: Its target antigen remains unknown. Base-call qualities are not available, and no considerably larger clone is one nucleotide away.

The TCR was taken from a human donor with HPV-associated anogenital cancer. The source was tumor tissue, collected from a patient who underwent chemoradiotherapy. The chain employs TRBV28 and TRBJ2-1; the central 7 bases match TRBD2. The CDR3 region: CASSPSFSGLKKNYNEQFF. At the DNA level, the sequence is TGTGCCAGCAGTCCCTCCTTTAGCGGGCTAAAAAAAAACTACAATGAGCAGTTCTTC.